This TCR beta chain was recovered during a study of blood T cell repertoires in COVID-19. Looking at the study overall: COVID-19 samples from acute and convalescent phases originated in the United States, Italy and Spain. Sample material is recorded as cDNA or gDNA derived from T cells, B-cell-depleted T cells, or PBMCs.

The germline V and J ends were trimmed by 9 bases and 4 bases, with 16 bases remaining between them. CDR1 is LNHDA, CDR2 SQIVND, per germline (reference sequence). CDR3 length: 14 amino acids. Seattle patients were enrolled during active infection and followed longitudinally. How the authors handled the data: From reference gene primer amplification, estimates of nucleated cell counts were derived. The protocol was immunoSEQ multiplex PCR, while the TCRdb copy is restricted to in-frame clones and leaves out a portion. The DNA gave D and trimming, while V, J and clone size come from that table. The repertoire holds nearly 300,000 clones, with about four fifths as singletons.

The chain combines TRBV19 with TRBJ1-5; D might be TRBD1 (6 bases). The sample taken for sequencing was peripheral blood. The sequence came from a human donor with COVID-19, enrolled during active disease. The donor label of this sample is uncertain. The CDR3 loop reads CASAGTGNNQPQHF. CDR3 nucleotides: TGTGCCAGCGCGGGCACAGGGAATAATCAGCCCCAGCATTTT. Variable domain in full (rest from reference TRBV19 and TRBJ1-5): DGGITQSPKYLFRKEGQNVTLSCEQNLNHDAMYWYRQDPGQGLRLIYYSQIVNDFQKGDIAEGYSVSREKKESFPLTVTSAQKNPTAFYLCASAGTGNNQPQHFGDGTRLSIL.